The clone carrying this T cell receptor beta chain has just a few counts. Per the original methods: Reference gene primer amplification gave nucleated cell count estimates. Clones were sequenced by immunoSEQ multiplex PCR, and TCRdb holds only the in-frame ones, with some missing. D and trimming were read from the DNA, whereas the V and J calls and clone size are those reported in that table. The sample consists of around 180,000 clones, over 65% of them appearing once. This entry is derived from a study of blood T cell repertoires in COVID-19. Study-wide context: Acute-phase and convalescent COVID-19 samples originated in the United States, Italy and Spain.

The sequencing input was peripheral blood. This receptor was identified in a woman aged 80 or over with acute or convalescent COVID-19.

The CDR3 DNA sequence: TGTGCCAGCAGTTTTCGGGGAACCTATGGCTACACCTTC. This sequence encodes CASSFRGTYGYTF. The gene calls are TRBV6-5 and TRBJ1-2; D is uncertain. The CDR3 loop spans 13 amino acids. Trimming took 4 bases from V and 4 from J, leaving 10 bases between them. Germline CDR1 is MNHEY and CDR2 is SVGAGI.